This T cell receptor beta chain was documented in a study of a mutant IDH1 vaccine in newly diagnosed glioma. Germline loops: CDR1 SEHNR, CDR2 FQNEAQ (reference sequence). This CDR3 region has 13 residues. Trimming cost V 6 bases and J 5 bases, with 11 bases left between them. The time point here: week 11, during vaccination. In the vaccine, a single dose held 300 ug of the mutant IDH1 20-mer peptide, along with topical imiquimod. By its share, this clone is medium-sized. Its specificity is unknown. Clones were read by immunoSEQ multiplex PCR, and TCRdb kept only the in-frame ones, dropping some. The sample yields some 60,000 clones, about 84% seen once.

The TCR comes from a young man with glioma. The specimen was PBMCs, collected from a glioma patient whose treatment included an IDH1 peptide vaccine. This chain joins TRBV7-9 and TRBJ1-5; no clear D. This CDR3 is CASSRQADQPQHF. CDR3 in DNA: TGTGCCAGCAGTCGTCAGGCGGATCAGCCCCAGCATTTT.